Listed here is a single T cell receptor beta chain. The target antigen is unknown. In the PCR, 60 Vbeta and 13 Jbeta primers were used. The data were produced by immunoSEQ multiplex PCR, yet TCRdb's version contains in-frame clones alone and is incomplete. The table lists around 130,000 clones, approximately 85% of them singletons. The source of the sample is a study of cytomegalovirus exposure and HLA in healthy donors. V trimming: 3 bases; J trimming: 5 bases; junction bases outside the gene matches: 9. This CDR3 spans 16 amino acids. CDR1 is SGHNT, CDR2 YYREEE, per germline (reference sequence). General observations from the study: Reports state that TCR beta sequences accurately predicted most subjects' HLA-A and HLA-B alleles. The authors confirmed in vitro that three CMV-associated chains were specific for CMV antigens. Presence/absence analyses treated sequencing depth as roughly uniform across donors.

The sequence was obtained from a boy aged 10-17 years in good health and CMV-seronegative. The rearrangement joins TRBV5-4 to TRBJ1-2; 11 bases align to TRBD1. Sequencing was performed on PBMCs. The CDR3 protein is CASSSGQGAQMYGYTF. The CDR3 DNA follows: TGTGCCAGCAGCTCTGGACAGGGGGCGCAGATGTATGGCTACACCTTC. Using reference TRBV5-4 and TRBJ1-2 for the parts outside the CDR3, the full variable domain is ETGVTQSPTHLIKTRGQQVTLRCSSQSGHNTVSWYQQALGQGPQFIFQYYREEENGRGNFPPRFSGLQFPNYSSELNVNALELDDSALYLCASSSGQGAQMYGYTFGSGTRLTVV.